The entry that follows covers one T cell receptor (beta chain) sequence. Its antigen is currently unknown. The data stem from a study of cytomegalovirus exposure and HLA in healthy donors. General study results and limits: V- and J-gene trimming in TCR beta was tied to a missense DCLRE1C variant by an analysis performed later. Under in vitro conditions, three CMV-associated chains were confirmed as specific for CMV antigens. Indistinguishability led to the exclusion of some V segments, TRBV6-2 and TRBV6-3 included.

Germline V CDR1 and CDR2: MNHNS, SASEGT. The CDR3 length is 13 residues. The primer mix had 60 Vbeta and 13 Jbeta primers. Sequencing was performed with immunoSEQ multiplex PCR; in TCRdb, only in-frame clones are kept and a portion is missing. The sample yields over 75,000 clones, 60% to 80% seen once. Sequences were obtained from PBMCs. This sequence was found in a man in his fifties in good health and CMV-seropositive. The chain is built from TRBV6-1 and TRBJ2-5, with D perhaps matching TRBD1 (6 bases). TRBJ2-7 explains the end of the DNA better; the J call may be wrong. CDR3 protein: CASVQGGIYEQYF. Here the CDR3 DNA reads TGTGCCAGTGTACAGGGCGGAATCTACGAGCAGTACTTC.